The entry that follows covers one T cell receptor (beta chain) sequence. V dropped 0 bases and J dropped 3 bases, with 15 bases sitting between them. Per the germline V gene, CDR1 is SGHNT and CDR2 is YYREEE (reference sequence). There are 16 residues in the CDR3. This record belongs to a study of technical replicates of blood from several donors. Clones were read by immunoSEQ multiplex PCR, and TCRdb kept only the in-frame ones, dropping some. The sample holds about 70,000 clones, approximately 96% seen once. The chain recombines TRBV5-4 with TRBJ1-2; possibly TRBD1 for D (5 bases). The sequence came from a human donor in good health. The sample comprised T cells isolated from PBMCs. The CDR3 here is CASSLVFTGDDYGYTF. The CDR3 DNA reads TGTGCCAGCAGCTTGGTTTTTACGGGGGATGACTATGGCTACACCTTC. The entire variable domain, with the rest obtained from reference TRBV5-4 and TRBJ1-2, is as follows: ETGVTQSPTHLIKTRGQQVTLRCSSQSGHNTVSWYQQALGQGPQFIFQYYREEENGRGNFPPRFSGLQFPNYSSELNVNALELDDSALYLCASSLVFTGDDYGYTFGSGTRLTVV.